A selection of T cell receptor beta chains follows, all from one sample in a study of blood T cell repertoires in COVID-19. Sequenced by immunoSEQ multiplex PCR; TCRdb stores in-frame clones only, minus some. The repertoire includes approximately 160,000 clones, 85% to 95% of them detected once, and approximately 0.48% sits in the top ten. Sequences were obtained from peripheral blood. These receptors were collected from a man over 45 with acute or convalescent COVID-19. The CDR3 runs from the conserved cysteine through the conserved F or W.

v_gene	j_gene	len	CDR3aa
TRBV11-2	TRBJ2-1	15	CASSSQPGSYNEQFF
TRBV5-1	TRBJ2-7	14	CASSFRQGPYEQYF
TRBV2	TRBJ2-1	15	CASRVAGPTLAEQFF
TRBV5-1	TRBJ2-3	13	CASSFQGEDTQYF
TRBV14	TRBJ1-3	16	CASSQQTGISGNTIYF
TRBV18	TRBJ1-5	13	CASSPEQGQPQHF
TRBV4-3	TRBJ1-1	14	CASSHLFPNTEAFF
TRBV27	TRBJ2-7	13	CASSLAGTYEQYF
TRBV7-3	TRBJ2-7	15	CASSPEATTVYEQYF
TRBV7-3	TRBJ2-1	14	CASSLTQGYNEQFF
TRBV6-5	TRBJ1-3	16	CASSYSLDSAGNTIYF
TRBV27	TRBJ2-2	15	CASSSQGLRTGELFF
TRBV7-9	TRBJ1-2	15	CASSLGQGRIYGYTF
TRBV6-5	TRBJ1-6	14	CASNHGQLRSPLHF
TRBV10-3	TRBJ2-1	14	CAISGTSGGHEQFF
TRBV9	TRBJ2-7	16	CASSVDQGTGEEEQYF
TRBV3-1/TRBV3-2	TRBJ1-6	14	CASSQGQGDSPLHF
TRBV7-9	TRBJ2-2	15	CASSNYRGGTGELFF
TRBV5-8	TRBJ2-2	15	CASSPAPGRLGELFF
TRBV18	TRBJ2-2	16	CASSRTSGRTPGELFF
TRBV19	TRBJ1-1	15	CASSIAGRGNTEAFF
TRBV27	TRBJ2-1	16	CASSLHPRGGFGEQFF
TRBV4-1	TRBJ1-2	16	CASSQPLGTGNRGYTF
TRBV27	TRBJ2-2	15	CASSYTGLNTGELFF
TRBV28	TRBJ2-3	17	CASSHRTSGTYTDTQYF
TRBV5-1	TRBJ2-7	14	CASSLAGFPYEQYF
TRBV10-3	TRBJ1-1	11	CAISETNEAFF
TRBV9	TRBJ1-4	17	CASSLHSNRGTNEKLFF
TRBV30	TRBJ2-7	12	CAWRDSSYEQYF
TRBV10-3	TRBJ1-3	15	CAIRGQVSSGNTIYF
TRBV2	TRBJ1-2	14	CASSEGVREGGYTF
TRBV24-1	TRBJ2-1	16	CATSDFAGGMRDEQFF
TRBV4-1	TRBJ1-3	15	CASSQELDRGNTIYF
TRBV5-1	TRBJ2-2	14	CASSTGAITGELFF
TRBV5-6	TRBJ1-6	17	CASSLWTGGQVDSPLHF
TRBV28	TRBJ2-7	16	CASFPPTGRPDYEQYF
TRBV10-3	TRBJ2-1	12	CAISESSPGSIF
TRBV7-2	TRBJ2-7	15	CASSLGTALLGEQYF
TRBV15	TRBJ1-2	15	CATSRNQQGADGYTF
TRBV6-2/TRBV6-3	TRBJ1-5	18	CASSYSRQGAGSWQPQHF
TRBV4-2	TRBJ2-2	16	CASSNRGVENTGELFF
TRBV5-5	TRBJ1-1	14	CASSNLDRRTEAFF
TRBV19	TRBJ1-4	14	CASSIGGVPPVLFF
TRBV12-3/TRBV12-4	TRBJ1-5	12	CASSYGNQPQHF
TRBV9	TRBJ1-5	16	CASSSGGLSSNQPQHF
TRBV6-5	TRBJ1-6	13	CASSYRGNSPLHF
TRBV10-2	TRBJ1-1	14	CASRLPGQFTEAFF
TRBV7-6	TRBJ2-5	17	CASSSPGRSGYQETQYF
TRBV18	TRBJ2-3	16	CASSPYGTGGTDTQYF
TRBV3-1/TRBV3-2	TRBJ1-3	14	CASSPQVSGNTIYF
TRBV3-1/TRBV3-2	TRBJ2-3	15	CASSQGPGGPHTQYF
TRBV6-5	TRBJ1-3	13	CASRKSSGNTIYF
TRBV5-4	TRBJ1-4	15	CASSLQGLGKEKLFF
TRBV27	TRBJ1-2	13	CASSPTGSYSYTF
TRBV5-4	TRBJ1-5	16	CASSPREGYRNQPQHF
TRBV2	TRBJ2-3	14	CASSGGEAVYTQYF
TRBV7-9	TRBJ1-2	14	CASSPKQLMDGYTF
TRBV2	TRBJ1-5	16	CASKRPGTGDNQPQHF
TRBV6-1	TRBJ2-5	13	CASSEMEGETQYF